This T cell receptor beta chain was captured in a study of PD-1 blockade in classical Hodgkin lymphoma. Trimming cost V 1 base and J 4 bases; bases outside gene matches: 5. The CDR3 extends over 16 amino acids. From germline, CDR1 is LGHNA and CDR2 YSLEER. TCRdb's table, derived via immunoSEQ multiplex PCR, lists solely in-frame clones and lacks some. The data contain around 30,000 clones, approximately 90% of them singletons. Time point here: newly diagnosed, previously untreated cHL patient sample. By magnetic negative selection, CD4+ T cells were purified from thawed PBMCs. Sequencing was done on a sample of CD4+ T cells from blood. The rearrangement uses TRBV4-3 and TRBJ1-2, with TRBD1 matching over 11 bases. This clonotype was obtained from a human donor with classical Hodgkin lymphoma. The CDR3 DNA is TGCGCCAGCAGCCAAGTGGGGACAGGGGGATCCTATGGCTACACCTTC. Translating it yields CASSQVGTGGSYGYTF.